Here is one T cell receptor (beta chain) with its context. In the authors' workflow: How many nucleated cells were present was estimated from reference gene primer amplification. Data came from immunoSEQ multiplex PCR; TCRdb stores just in-frame clones and leaves some out. The DNA was the basis for D and trimming; V, J and clone size are from that table. Of under 300,000 clones listed, nearly 90% are singletons. The data stem from a study of blood T cell repertoires in COVID-19. Study as a whole: From T cells, B-cell-depleted T cells, or PBMCs came the material, which was cDNA or gDNA.

V lost 3 bases and J lost 0; bases outside the gene matches: 8. The CDR3 has 16 amino acids. CDR1 SGDLS and CDR2 YYNGEE come from the germline V gene. This sequence was found in a woman in her thirties or forties who had recovered from COVID-19. Input material: peripheral blood. This chain connects TRBV9 to TRBJ1-1, with 7 bases identical to TRBD1. CDR3 region: CASSAHPTGLNTEAFF. In DNA, the CDR3 is TGTGCCAGCAGCGCACACCCGACAGGGTTGAACACTGAAGCTTTCTTT.